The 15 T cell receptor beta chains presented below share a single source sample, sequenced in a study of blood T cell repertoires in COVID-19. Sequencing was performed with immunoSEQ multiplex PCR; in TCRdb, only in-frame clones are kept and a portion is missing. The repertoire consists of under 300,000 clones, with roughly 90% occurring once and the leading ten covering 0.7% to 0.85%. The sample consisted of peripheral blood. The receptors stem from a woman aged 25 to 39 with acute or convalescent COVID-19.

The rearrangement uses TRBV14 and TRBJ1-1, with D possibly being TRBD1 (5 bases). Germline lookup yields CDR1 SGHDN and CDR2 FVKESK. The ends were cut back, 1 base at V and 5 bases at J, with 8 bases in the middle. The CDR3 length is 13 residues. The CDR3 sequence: CASSQVRGTEAFF. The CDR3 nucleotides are TGTGCCAGCAGCCAAGTACGGGGGACTGAAGCTTTCTTT.

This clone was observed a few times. CDR3 sequence (DNA): TGTGCCAGCAGTTTAAGGGGACAGCGGGAGCAGTACTTC. Translating gives CASSLRGQREQYF. The chain recombines TRBV27 with TRBJ2-7, with TRBD1 matching 7 bases. This CDR3 contains 13 residues. From germline, CDR1 is MNHEY and CDR2 SMNVEV (reference sequence). With 2 bases clipped from V and 7 bases from J, the junction kept 5 bases outside the gene matches.

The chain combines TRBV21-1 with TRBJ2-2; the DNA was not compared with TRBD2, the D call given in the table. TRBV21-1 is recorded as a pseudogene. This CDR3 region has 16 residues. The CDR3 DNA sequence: TGTGCCAGCAGCACCTGGACTCACCTTCCTCCCGGGGAGCTGTTTTTT. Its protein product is CASSTWTHLPPGELFF.

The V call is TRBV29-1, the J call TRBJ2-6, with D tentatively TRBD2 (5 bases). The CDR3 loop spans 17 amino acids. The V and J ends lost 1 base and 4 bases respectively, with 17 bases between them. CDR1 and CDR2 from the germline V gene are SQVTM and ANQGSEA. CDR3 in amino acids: CSVEGPWRLWGANVLTF. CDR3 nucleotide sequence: TGCAGCGTTGAAGGCCCTTGGAGGTTATGGGGGGCCAACGTCCTGACTTTC.

The CDR3 region is CASSPETGLLGNSPLHF. CDR3 in DNA: TGTGCCAGTAGTCCGGAGACAGGACTTTTGGGGAATTCACCCCTCCACTTT. V gene TRBV19 combines with J gene TRBJ1-6; perhaps TRBD1 as D (6 bases). V shed 5 bases and J shed 7 bases, with 21 bases lying between them. CDR1 and CDR2 (germline): LNHDA, SQIVND (reference sequence). The CDR3 loop spans 17 amino acids.

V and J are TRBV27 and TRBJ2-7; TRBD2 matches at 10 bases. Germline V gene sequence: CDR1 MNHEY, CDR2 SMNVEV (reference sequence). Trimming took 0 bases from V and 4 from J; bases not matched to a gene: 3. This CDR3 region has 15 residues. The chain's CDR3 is CASSLSASGRYEQYF. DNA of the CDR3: TGTGCCAGCAGTTTATCCGCTAGCGGGAGATACGAGCAGTACTTC.

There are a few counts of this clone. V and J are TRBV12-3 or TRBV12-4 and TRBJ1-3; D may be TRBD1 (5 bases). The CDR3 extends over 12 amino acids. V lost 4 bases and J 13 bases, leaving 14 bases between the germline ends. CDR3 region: CASSSPGGEIYF. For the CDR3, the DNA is TGTGCCAGCAGTTCCCCCGGGGGGGAAATATATTTT.

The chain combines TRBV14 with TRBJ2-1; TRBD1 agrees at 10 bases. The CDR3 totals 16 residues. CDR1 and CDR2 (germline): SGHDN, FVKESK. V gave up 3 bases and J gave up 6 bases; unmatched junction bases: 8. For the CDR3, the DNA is TGTGCCAGCAGCCATCGTACCGGGACAGGGGTCAATGAGCAGTTCTTC. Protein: CASSHRTGTGVNEQFF.

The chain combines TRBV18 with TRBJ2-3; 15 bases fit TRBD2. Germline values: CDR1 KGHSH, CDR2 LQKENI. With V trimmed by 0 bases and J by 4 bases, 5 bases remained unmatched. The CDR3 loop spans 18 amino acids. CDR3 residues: CASSPPRTSGRAADTQYF. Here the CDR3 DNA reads TGTGCCAGCTCACCACCTCGGACTAGCGGGAGGGCCGCAGATACGCAGTATTTT.

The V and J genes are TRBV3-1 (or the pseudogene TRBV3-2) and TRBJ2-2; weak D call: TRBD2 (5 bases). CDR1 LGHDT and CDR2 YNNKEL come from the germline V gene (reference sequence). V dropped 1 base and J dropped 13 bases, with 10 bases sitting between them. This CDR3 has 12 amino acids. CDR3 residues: CASSQASGGLFF. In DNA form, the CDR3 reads TGTGCCAGCAGCCAAGCGAGCGGTGGGCTGTTTTTT.

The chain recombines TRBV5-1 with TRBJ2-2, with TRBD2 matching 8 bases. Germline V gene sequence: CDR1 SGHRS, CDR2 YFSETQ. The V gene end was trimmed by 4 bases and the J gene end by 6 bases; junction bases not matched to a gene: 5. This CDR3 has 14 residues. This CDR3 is CASSPPGGPGELFF. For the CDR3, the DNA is TGCGCCAGCAGCCCACCGGGGGGGCCCGGGGAGCTGTTTTTT. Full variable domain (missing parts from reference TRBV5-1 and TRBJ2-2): KAGVTQTPRYLIKTRGQQVTLSCSPISGHRSVSWYQQTPGQGLQFLFEYFSETQRNKGNFPGRFSGRQFSNSRSEMNVSTLELGDSALYLCASSPPGGPGELFFGEGSRLTVL.

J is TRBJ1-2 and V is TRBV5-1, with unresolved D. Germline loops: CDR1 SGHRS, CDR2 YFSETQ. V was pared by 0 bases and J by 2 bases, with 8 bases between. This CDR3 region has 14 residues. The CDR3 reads CASSLVPENYGYTF. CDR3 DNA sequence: TGCGCCAGCAGCTTGGTTCCCGAGAACTATGGCTACACCTTC.

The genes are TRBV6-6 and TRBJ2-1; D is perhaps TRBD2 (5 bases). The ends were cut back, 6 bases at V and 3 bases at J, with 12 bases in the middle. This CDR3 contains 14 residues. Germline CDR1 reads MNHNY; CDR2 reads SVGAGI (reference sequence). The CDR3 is CASRTPGNYNEQFF. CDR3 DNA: TGTGCCAGCAGAACGCCGGGAAACTACAATGAGCAGTTCTTC.

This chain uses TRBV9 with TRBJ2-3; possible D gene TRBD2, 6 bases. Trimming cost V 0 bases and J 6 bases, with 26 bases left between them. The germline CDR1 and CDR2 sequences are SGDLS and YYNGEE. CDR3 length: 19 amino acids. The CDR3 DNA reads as TGTGCCAGCAGCGTAGCTGCCCGGGGGTCAGCAATCAGATCCGATACGCAGTATTTT. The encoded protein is CASSVAARGSAIRSDTQYF.

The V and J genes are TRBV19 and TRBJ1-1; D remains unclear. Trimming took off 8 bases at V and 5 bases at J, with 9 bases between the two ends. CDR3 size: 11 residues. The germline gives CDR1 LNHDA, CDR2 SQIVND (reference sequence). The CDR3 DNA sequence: TGTGCCAGTGGAGGATGGACTGAAGCTTTCTTT. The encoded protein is CASGGWTEAFF.